The 13 T cell receptor beta chains listed next were all sequenced from one sample in a study of T cells in Graves' hyperthyroidism and ophthalmopathy. There were TCR beta CDR3 regions amplified from RNA transcripts. First-round RT-PCR with HTBI primers amplified the TCR CDR3 region. One entry per CDR3 protein, called by TCRdb with MiXCR from the multiplex PCR reads. The sample includes 700,000 to 850,000 distinct CDR3 sequences, just over 35% seen only once; the top ten take less than 40%. The source material was blood. The receptors originated from a middle-aged woman with Graves' hyperthyroidism.

V usage is TRBV7-2 and J usage is TRBJ2-7, with D perhaps TRBD2 (6 bases). Germline loops: CDR1 SGHTA, CDR2 FQGNSA. The CDR3 totals 16 residues. With 3 bases removed from V and 0 bases from J, the gap between germline ends came to 15 bases. The CDR3: CASSFLRDSSSYEQYF. DNA of the CDR3: TGTGCCAGCAGCTTTCTCCGGGACTCGAGCTCCTACGAGCAGTACTTC.

A remark on this clonotype: At one end, the junction sequence differs from germline, possibly due to a read error. The rearrangement uses TRBV5-4 and TRBJ2-7; possibly TRBD2 for D (5 bases). Germline V lookup: CDR1 SGHNT, CDR2 YYREEE (reference sequence). The length of the CDR3 is 17 residues. CDR3 sequence: CASSQGPPGLNSYEQYF. In DNA, the CDR3 is TGCGCCAGCAGCCAAGGTCCGCCAGGACTCAATTCCTACGAGCAGTACTTC.

V usage is TRBV29-1 and J usage is TRBJ1-5; unclear D gene. The CDR3 sequence is 14 residues long. V shed 3 bases and J shed 4 bases, with 13 bases lying between them. CDR1 is SQVTM and CDR2 is ANQGSEA in the germline V gene. The CDR3 protein is CSVDDGDQNQPQHF. The CDR3 DNA reads as TGCAGCGTTGACGACGGGGATCAAAATCAGCCCCAGCATTTT.

In this sample, this clonotype turned up a few times. This rearrangement joins TRBV9 to TRBJ2-6; 8 bases line up with TRBD1. Germline V gene sequence: CDR1 SGDLS, CDR2 YYNGEE. J was trimmed by 2 bases and V by 4 bases; bases with no gene match: 8. The CDR3 runs to 17 residues. The DNA for the CDR3 is TGTGCCAGCAGCTTGCCAGGACAGGGCGCTGGGGCCAACGTCCTGACTTTC. Residues: CASSLPGQGAGANVLTF.

CDR3 sequence: CASSLDLGRGREKLFF. The CDR3, as DNA: TGTGCCAGCAGTTTAGATCTGGGCAGGGGGCGCGAAAAACTGTTTTTT. The chain has TRBV12-3 or TRBV12-4 and TRBJ1-4; 8 positions match TRBD1. J was trimmed by 8 bases and V by 1 base; bases with no gene match: 9. This CDR3 has 16 amino acids.

The rearrangement joins TRBV7-9 to TRBJ1-1, with 8 bases matching TRBD1. CDR3 length: 14 amino acids. J lost 1 base, V lost 10 bases, and 8 bases had no gene match. In germline, CDR1 is SEHNR, CDR2 FQNEAQ (reference sequence). The CDR3 bases are TGTGCCACTAAACGGGACAGGACGAACACTGAAGCTTTCTTT. Its translation is CATKRDRTNTEAFF.

V usage is TRBV5-1 and J usage is TRBJ2-5; 12 nucleotides line up with TRBD1. V lost 2 bases to trimming and J lost 9 bases; unmatched junction nucleotides: 11. This CDR3 has 16 residues. Germline CDR1 reads SGHRS; CDR2 reads YFSETQ. The CDR3 protein is CASSLDPGTGGLAQYF. The DNA of the CDR3 is TGCGCCAGCAGCTTAGATCCCGGGACAGGGGGCTTGGCCCAGTACTTC.

This clonotype has just a few counts. The genes are TRBV4-2 and TRBJ1-2; D is possibly TRBD1 (5 bases). Germline CDR1 LGHNA, CDR2 YNFKEQ. Trimming took off 6 bases at V and 4 bases at J, with 15 bases between the two ends. The CDR3 covers 14 residues. The CDR3 loop reads CASSPTDLSYGYTF. CDR3 sequence (DNA): TGTGCCAGCAGTCCGACAGACCTTAGCTATGGCTACACCTTC.

At least ten counts were recorded for this clonotype. V usage is TRBV5-6 and J usage is TRBJ2-7; maybe TRBD2 (5 bases). This CDR3 region has 13 residues. The V end was cut by 2 bases, the J end by 6 bases, with 12 bases between. Germline V lookup: CDR1 SGHDT, CDR2 YYEEEE. In nucleotides, the CDR3 is TGTGCCAGCAGCTTAGTCGCGGGCGGCGAGCAGTACTTC. This sequence encodes CASSLVAGGEQYF.

V and J are TRBV28 and TRBJ1-2, with 10 bases identical to TRBD1. J gave up 8 bases and V 0 bases, and 6 bases lay outside the gene matches. Germline assignment: CDR1 MDHEN and CDR2 SYDVKM. This CDR3 is built from 15 residues. CDR3 residues: CASSLWRDRGQGYTF. For the CDR3, the DNA is TGTGCCAGCAGTTTATGGAGGGACAGGGGTCAGGGCTACACCTTC.

This clonotype appeared a few times. This rearrangement joins TRBV6-4 to TRBJ2-7; no definite D call. Germline loops: CDR1 MRHNA, CDR2 SNTAGT. The CDR3 spans 15 residues. Trimming removed 0 bases at V and 4 bases at J, with 13 bases between. CDR3 sequence: CASSDSRSLGYEQYF. CDR3 in DNA: TGTGCCAGCAGTGACTCGAGGAGCCTGGGATACGAGCAGTACTTC.

The J gene is TRBJ1-4, the V gene TRBV6-6; 9 bases match TRBD1. Germline V lookup: CDR1 MNHNY, CDR2 SVGAGI (reference sequence). This CDR3 has 16 residues. Trimming took 6 bases from V and 7 from J; bases not matched to a gene: 12. CDR3 bases: TGTGCCAGCAGGGGTCCCGGGACAGGGCGTACTGAAAAACTGTTTTTT. It encodes CASRGPGTGRTEKLFF.

This clonotype was detected ten times or more. The chain carries TRBV7-8 and TRBJ1-2; D not resolved. CDR3 length: 14 residues. Germline V gene data show CDR1 as SGHVS and CDR2 as FQNEAQ. Trimming took off 1 base at V and 4 bases at J, with 10 bases between the two ends. CDR3 DNA sequence: TGTGCCAGCAGCTTAGAGGGCAGTTCCTATGGCTACACCTTC. Its translation is CASSLEGSSYGYTF.